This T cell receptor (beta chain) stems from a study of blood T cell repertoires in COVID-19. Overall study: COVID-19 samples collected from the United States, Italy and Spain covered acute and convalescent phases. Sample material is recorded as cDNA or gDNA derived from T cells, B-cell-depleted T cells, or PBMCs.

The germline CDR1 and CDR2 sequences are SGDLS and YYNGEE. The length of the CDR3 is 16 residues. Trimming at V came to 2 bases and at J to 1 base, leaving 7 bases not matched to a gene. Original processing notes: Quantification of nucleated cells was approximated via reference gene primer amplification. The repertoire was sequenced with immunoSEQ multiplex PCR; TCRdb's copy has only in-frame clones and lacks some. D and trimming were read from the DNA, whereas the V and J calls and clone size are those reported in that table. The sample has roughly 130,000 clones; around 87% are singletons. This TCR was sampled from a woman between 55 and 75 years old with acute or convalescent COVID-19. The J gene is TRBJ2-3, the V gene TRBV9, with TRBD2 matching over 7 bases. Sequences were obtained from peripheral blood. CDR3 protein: CASSVSGRAGTDTQYF. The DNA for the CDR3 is TGTGCCAGCAGCGTTTCTGGGAGGGCCGGCACAGATACGCAGTATTTT.